This T cell receptor beta chain came from a study of CD8 T cells in ankylosing spondylitis. Whole-study results and caveats: Reportedly, matched ankylosing spondylitis synovial fluid was significantly enriched for disease-linked clones. A motif in TCR beta, a set of about eight highly homologous variants, appeared characteristic of ankylosing spondylitis blood.

Many counts were recorded for this clonotype. Its antigen is unknown. Germline loops: CDR1 LGHDT, CDR2 YNNKEL (reference sequence). The V gene lost 0 bases and the J gene lost 6 bases, with 9 bases spanning the gap. The CDR3 loop spans 14 amino acids. As the method for making TCR beta libraries, quantitative 5'-RACE with molecular barcodes was used. TCRdb re-called the 5' RACE reads with MiXCR, one entry per CDR3 protein. The sample has 150,000 to 200,000 distinct CDR3 sequences, 11% seen once. The sequenced sample consisted of blood, either unsorted or a sorted T cell fraction (not recorded which). The V gene is TRBV3-1, the J gene TRBJ2-1, with a possible D match to TRBD2 (6 bases). The clonotype comes from a male donor with ankylosing spondylitis or in good health (not recorded which). The CDR3 region is CASSQELLANEQFF. The CDR3 DNA is TGTGCCAGCAGCCAAGAACTACTAGCCAATGAGCAGTTCTTC.